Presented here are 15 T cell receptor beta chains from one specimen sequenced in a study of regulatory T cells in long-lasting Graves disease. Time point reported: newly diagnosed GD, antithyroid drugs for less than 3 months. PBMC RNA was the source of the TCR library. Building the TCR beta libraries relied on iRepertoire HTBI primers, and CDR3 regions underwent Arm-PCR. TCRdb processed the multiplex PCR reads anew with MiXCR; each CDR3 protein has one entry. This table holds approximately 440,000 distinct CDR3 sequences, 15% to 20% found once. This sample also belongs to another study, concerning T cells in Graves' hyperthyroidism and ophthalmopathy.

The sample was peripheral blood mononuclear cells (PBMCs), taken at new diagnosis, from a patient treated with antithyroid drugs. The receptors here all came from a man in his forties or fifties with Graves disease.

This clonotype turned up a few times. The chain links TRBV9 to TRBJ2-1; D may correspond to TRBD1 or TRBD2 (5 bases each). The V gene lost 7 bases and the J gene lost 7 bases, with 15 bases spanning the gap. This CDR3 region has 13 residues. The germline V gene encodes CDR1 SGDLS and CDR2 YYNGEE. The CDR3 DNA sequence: TGTGCCAGCGGAGACTGGGGGAAAAATGAGCAGTTCTTC. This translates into CASGDWGKNEQFF.

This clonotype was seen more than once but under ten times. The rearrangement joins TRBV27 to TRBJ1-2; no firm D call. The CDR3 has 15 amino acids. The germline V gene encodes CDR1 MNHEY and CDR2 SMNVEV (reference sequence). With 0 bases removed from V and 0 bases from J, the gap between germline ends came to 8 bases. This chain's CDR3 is CASSLSATSNYGYTF. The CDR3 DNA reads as TGTGCCAGCAGTTTATCGGCGACTTCTAACTATGGCTACACCTTC.

Here the CDR3 DNA reads TGTGCCACCAGCAGAGCGACCCTATCGGGCACAGATACGCAGTATTTT. This codes for CATSRATLSGTDTQYF. V gene TRBV15 combines with J gene TRBJ2-3; D is uncertain. The CDR3 is made up of 16 amino acids. Germline CDR1 LNHNV, CDR2 YYDKDF (reference sequence). V lost 1 base and J 1 base, leaving 12 bases between the germline ends.

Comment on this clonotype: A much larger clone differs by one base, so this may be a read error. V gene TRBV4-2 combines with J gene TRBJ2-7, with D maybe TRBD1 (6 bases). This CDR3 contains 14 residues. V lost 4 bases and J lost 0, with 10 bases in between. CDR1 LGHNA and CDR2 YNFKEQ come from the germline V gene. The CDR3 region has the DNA TGTGCCAGCAGCCGGGCGGACAGCTCCTACGAGCAGTACTTC. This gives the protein CASSRADSSYEQYF.

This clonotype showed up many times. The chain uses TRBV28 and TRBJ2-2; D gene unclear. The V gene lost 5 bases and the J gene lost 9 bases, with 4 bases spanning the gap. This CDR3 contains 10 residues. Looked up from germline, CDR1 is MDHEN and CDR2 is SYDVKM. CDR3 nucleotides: TGTGCCAGCAGTGGACGGGAGCTGTTTTTT. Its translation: CASSGRELFF.

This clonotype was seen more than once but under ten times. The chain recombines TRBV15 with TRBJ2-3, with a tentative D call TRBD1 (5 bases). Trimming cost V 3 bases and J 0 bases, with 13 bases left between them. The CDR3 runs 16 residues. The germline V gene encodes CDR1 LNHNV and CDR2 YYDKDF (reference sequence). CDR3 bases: TGTGCCACCAGCAGTGATGACAGATCTAGCACAGATACGCAGTATTTT. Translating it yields CATSSDDRSSTDTQYF.

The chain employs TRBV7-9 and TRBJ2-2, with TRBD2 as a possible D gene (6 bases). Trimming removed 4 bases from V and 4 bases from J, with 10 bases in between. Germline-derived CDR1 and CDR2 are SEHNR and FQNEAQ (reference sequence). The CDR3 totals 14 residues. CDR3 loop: CASSCRECTGELFF. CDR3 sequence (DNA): TGTGCCAGCAGCTGCCGGGAGTGCACCGGGGAGCTGTTTTTT. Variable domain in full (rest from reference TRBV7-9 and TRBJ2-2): DTGVSQNPRHKITKRGQNVTFRCDPISEHNRLYWYRQTLGQGPEFLTYFQNEAQLEKSRLLSDRFSAERPKGSFSTLEIQRTEQGDSAMYLCASSCRECTGELFFGEGSRLTVL.

The DNA for the CDR3 is TGTGCCAGCAGCCTCCGTGCCTCCTACAATGAGCAGTTCTTC. This sequence encodes CASSLRASYNEQFF. This chain links TRBV6-1 with TRBJ2-1; D remains ambiguous. The CDR3 runs to 14 residues. CDR1 is MNHNS, CDR2 SASEGT, per germline. Between the trimmed V and J ends, which lost 6 bases and 0 bases, there was a span of 9 bases.

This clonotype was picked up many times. The CDR3 sequence: CASSLARTSGSNEQFF. For the CDR3, the DNA is TGTGCCAGCAGCTTAGCCCGGACTAGCGGGAGTAATGAGCAGTTCTTC. The chain uses TRBV7-8 and TRBJ2-1, with 13 positions matching TRBD2. Germline CDR1 is SGHVS and CDR2 is FQNEAQ. The CDR3 runs to 16 residues. The ends lost 0 bases at V and 7 bases at J; junction bases unmatched: 3.

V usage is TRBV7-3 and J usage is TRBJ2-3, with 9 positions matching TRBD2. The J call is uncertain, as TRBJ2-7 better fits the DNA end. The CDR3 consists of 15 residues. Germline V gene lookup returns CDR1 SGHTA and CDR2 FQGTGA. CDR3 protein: CASSYSAGGPHEQYF. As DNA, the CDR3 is TGTGCCAGCAGCTACAGCGCGGGAGGGCCCCACGAGCAGTACTTC.

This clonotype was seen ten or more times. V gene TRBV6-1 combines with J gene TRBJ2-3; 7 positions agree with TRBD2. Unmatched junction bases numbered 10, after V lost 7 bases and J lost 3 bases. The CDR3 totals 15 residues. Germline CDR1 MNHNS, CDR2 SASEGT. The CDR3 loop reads CASTYGLAVTDTQYF. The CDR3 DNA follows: TGTGCCAGCACCTACGGGCTAGCGGTAACAGATACGCAGTATTTT.

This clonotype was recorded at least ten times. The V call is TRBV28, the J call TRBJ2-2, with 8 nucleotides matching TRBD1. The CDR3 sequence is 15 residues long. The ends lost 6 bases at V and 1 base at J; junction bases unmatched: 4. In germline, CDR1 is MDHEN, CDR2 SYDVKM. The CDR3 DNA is TGTGCCAGCAGCCCCAGGGGGCGGAACACCGGGGAGCTGTTTTTT. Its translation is CASSPRGRNTGELFF.

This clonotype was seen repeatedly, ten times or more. The CDR3 nucleotides read TGTGCCAGCAGCCGGTCGGGACCGCGAGGAAACACCATATATTTT. Protein sequence: CASSRSGPRGNTIYF. The rearrangement links TRBV12-3 or TRBV12-4 to TRBJ1-3; weak D call: TRBD1 (5 bases). There are 15 residues in the CDR3. Deletions cut 6 bases from V and 4 bases from J, with 16 bases between.

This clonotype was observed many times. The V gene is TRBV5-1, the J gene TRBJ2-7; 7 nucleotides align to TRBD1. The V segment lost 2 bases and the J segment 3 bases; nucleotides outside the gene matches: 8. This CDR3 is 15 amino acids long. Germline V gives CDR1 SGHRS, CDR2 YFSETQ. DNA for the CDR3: TGCGCCAGCAGCTTACAGGGGAGTTTTGACTACGAGCAGTACTTC. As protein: CASSLQGSFDYEQYF.

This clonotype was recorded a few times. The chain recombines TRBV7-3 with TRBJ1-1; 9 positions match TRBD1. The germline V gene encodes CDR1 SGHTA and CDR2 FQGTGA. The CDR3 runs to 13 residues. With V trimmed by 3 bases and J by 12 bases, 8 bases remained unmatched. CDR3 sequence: CASSFGTGRAPFF. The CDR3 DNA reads TGTGCCAGCAGCTTCGGGACAGGGAGGGCGCCTTTCTTT.